This T cell receptor (beta chain) originates from a study of cytomegalovirus exposure and HLA in healthy donors (dated by TCRdb to the late 2010s). Regarding the study in general: An earlier analysis of more than 550 of the donors reported approximately 300 Gb of sequence data and 117 million unique TCR beta sequences obtained from about 170 million T cells. A later genetic analysis used genome-wide SNP genotypes for about three fifths of the 666 donors, treating that subset as a discovery cohort. The later analysis used no new phenotypic data to find candidate immune exposures, relying instead on TCR beta sequences and their occurrence across donors. Class I and class II HLA loci were covered by the typing at four-digit resolution. In an earlier analysis of over 550 of the donors, high-throughput TCR beta sequencing was used to judge whether each TCR beta V gene segment behaved as functional or pseudogenic. In addition to the first cohort of approximately 650 subjects, a separate validation cohort of 120 different subjects was used. To predict cytomegalovirus infection status, the study brought together high-throughput TCR immunosequencing, statistical association of individual TCRs with disease status, and machine learning. In a later analysis, previously published TCR beta repertoires from about 670 donors were re-analyzed and high-resolution HLA genotyping was added so that TCR occurrence patterns could be studied. All discovery cohort repertoires had been generated using a single sequencing platform. Using immunosequencing, the study profiled T cell repertoires from fewer than 850 subjects and related those repertoires to cytomegalovirus serostatus. The number of donors typed differed by locus, with roughly 629-640 for A, B, C, DRB1 and DQB1, roughly 520 for DQA1, 600 to 610 for DPA1, and some 440 for DPB1. Among 398 genotyped donors of the cohort, an average of roughly 230,000 unique TCR beta nucleotide sequences was sequenced per donor, of which 15% to 20% were non-productive. The study was designed to test whether signatures of past pathogen exposure could be identified by cataloging public T cell receptors. Roughly 5 DR-DQ haplotypes were handled as single units for association and clustering because linkage in the cohort was strong. Donor age, sex, ethnicity and CMV serostatus were compiled alongside the repertoire data. An early release that covered 500 to 800 HLA-typed donors contained 250 to 350 gigabases of sequencing data and about 93 million unique TCR sequences. The genetic ancestry cluster associated with self-reported Caucasian donors included 80% to 90% of the 300 to 400 genotyped donors. Results the study describes overall, beyond this receptor: Compared with equally common non-associated chains, HLA-associated TCR beta chains in a later analysis were more clonally expanded and had lower generation probabilities. In an earlier analysis of about 540 of the donors, most TCR beta V segments were observed in productive rearrangements about 90% or about 30% of the time, broadly matching IMGT annotations. Because some donors lacked HLA typing at each locus, the association tests relied only on the typed subset. Three of the identified cytomegalovirus-associated TCR beta chains were confirmed in vitro to be specific for cytomegalovirus antigens. Linkage disequilibrium might explain the correlated functional status among segregating V segments, but an unknown experimental factor could not be ruled out. Specific HLA alleles were associated with 15,000 to 20,000 TCR beta sequences at a false discovery rate of 0.05 in a later analysis. A cluster of highly shared sequence variants was judged likely to represent a technical artifact of the sequencing pipeline. It was suggested by the authors that the approach could potentially be generalized to other disease states and immunological phenotypes. Most CMV-associated TCR beta chains appeared to be HLA-restricted in a later analysis, and the HLA associations seemed to be driven largely by CMV exposure. For the cohort, immune exposure information was limited to CMV serostatus. The 87-base-pair reads could not distinguish some IMGT-functional V segments, including TRBV6-2 and TRBV6-3, so those segments were excluded. Across donors, most TCR sequences were observed very rarely, whereas some public TCRs were present in many individuals. A later analysis found that TCR association rates varied across HLA loci, with DRB1 alleles showing the most associated TCRs and HLA-C alleles the fewest. In a later analysis, several top co-occurrence clusters were reported to appear linked to parvovirus B19, influenza, CMV and Epstein-Barr virus. Only TCR beta chains were sequenced in this cohort, and the absence of alpha or paired-chain data limited detectable features. Sequencing depth was assumed to be roughly uniform across donors in the presence/absence analyses, though that assumption may not hold. The study gave a list of under 200 TCR beta chains associated with cytomegalovirus. Strong co-occurrence of HLA alleles, especially DR and DQ, made assigning TCR associations to individual alleles difficult. Cytomegalovirus status was reported to be diagnosed by the classifier with high specificity and sensitivity in both the original and validation cohorts. A further reported finding was that TCR beta sequences accurately predicted the HLA-A and HLA-B alleles for most subjects in the first cohort. An association between a missense DCLRE1C variant and V-gene and J-gene trimming of TCR beta chains was found in a later genetic analysis and replicated in an independent cohort. Around 16 rarely observed V segments, including chromosome 9 orphons, were excluded from the earlier analysis of almost 600 of the donors because counts were too low. A later genetic analysis reported fewer N-insertions in productive TCRs among donors in an Asian-associated ancestry cluster than the roughly 620-donor mean.

The cohort consisted of 670 or so healthy bone marrow donors. Cohort members were all nominally healthy when sampled, although unrecorded immune exposures were likely present. The donor was CMV seropositive and was included in the group of approximately 310 seropositive cohort members. A peripheral blood sample was collected from each donor, and TCR beta sequencing was performed on peripheral blood mononuclear cells. The Qiagen DNeasy Blood Extraction Kit was used to extract genomic DNA from the blood cell samples. The library was generated by the immunoSEQ multiplex PCR assay. A mixture of 60 forward primers for TCR Vbeta segments and 13 reverse primers for TCR Jbeta segments was used in the multiplex PCR. The CDR3 region of rearranged TCR beta genes was amplified from genomic DNA with a multiplex PCR assay. The Illumina HiSeq System was used to sequence the amplified TCR beta libraries as 87-base-pair reads. The authors processed their data as follows. A later analysis counted approximately 74 million unique TCR beta chains across the 500 to 850 repertoires, and roughly 11 million of these chains were shared by at least two donors. A nearest-neighbor algorithm error-corrected the raw reads and collapsed the reads into unique sequences, merging closely related sequences to remove PCR and sequencing errors. V, D and J gene segments were assigned by aligning CDR3 sequences to IMGT reference sequences. Each retained sequence needed at least a six-nucleotide match to both a V gene segment and a J gene segment. Rearrangements were classified as productive when the CDR3 lacked stop codons and remained in frame with V and J, and all other rearrangements were classified as non-productive. Following IMGT convention, CDR3 was defined as the stretch from the second conserved V-encoded cysteine to the conserved J-encoded phenylalanine. The earlier analysis of about 570 of the donors excluded any sequence lacking an unambiguous match to a single V gene segment. In an earlier analysis of 450 to 700 of the donors, V segments were called functional above 56.7% productive rearrangements and were called segregating when the between-donor standard deviation exceeded 5%. A statistical classification framework was built to diagnose cytomegalovirus status from the catalog of TCR beta chain sequences. A later analysis assigned V and J genes by comparing TCR nucleotide sequences with IMGT/GENE-DB human TR gene sequences. In a later analysis, CDR3 sequences and most-parsimonious VDJ recombination scenarios were assigned using the TCRdist pipeline. In a later analysis, every TCR beta chain was defined by the combination of its CDR3 amino acid sequence and its V-gene family, and reads without a unique V-gene family were dropped. As a way to deal with suspected cross-contamination and a sequencing artifact, a later analysis dropped 592 nucleotide sequences that were highly shared and had low generation probability. For each public chain, a later analysis derived a clonal expansion index from normalized ranks of inferred template counts within each repertoire. In a later analysis, generation probabilities were computed with a VDJ recombination model fitted to out-of-frame rearrangements, and the resulting probabilities were checked against IGoR. A later analysis scored TCR-TCR, TCR-HLA and TCR-CMV co-occurrence with hypergeometric tests, applying a repertoire-size bias correction to TCR pairs. A later analysis estimated false discovery rates by permuting HLA or CMV assignments 20 times. In a later analysis, co-occurring TCRs were grouped using DBSCAN, with TCRdist sequence similarity added in when clustering inside HLA-allele-positive subsets. Co-occurrence clustering excluded repertoires with fewer than 30,000 or more than 120,000 public chains, plus five with anomalous nucleotide sharing. The source is immuneACCESS, and TCRdb retained only in-frame sequences with V and J called. Part of the clones is not carried over; for the studies checked, unresolved V genes explain less than half of this, and the remainder is unexplained. The V and J calls and clone size were taken over from that table, and D and trimming were inferred from the DNA. Counted in this sample were 130,000 to 150,000 clones; 60% to 85% of them appeared once. The leading ten clones occupy about 6.7% of the sample.

The trim is 0 bases for V and 2 bases for J, with a gap of 11 bases between the germline ends. The CDR1 and CDR2 encoded by the germline V gene are MNHEY and SVGAGI. Counted from cysteine to phenylalanine, this CDR3 has 16 amino acids. The kept DNA is CDR3 alone, 48 bases in frame from the first base. As regards this clone: Its antigen target is currently unknown. No much larger clone exists at a distance of one base, and base qualities are not known.

The receptor was derived from a woman between 40 and 50 years old in good health and CMV-seropositive. The chain employs TRBV6-5 and TRBJ1-3; possibly the D gene is TRBD1, per 5 matching bases. Specimen: PBMCs. The DNA is TGTGCCAGCAGTTACTCGTCTGCAGGGACTGGAAACACCATATATTTT. Its translation is CASSYSSAGTGNTIYF.